This T cell receptor beta chain appears in the sequencing data of a study of T cell responses to AZD1222 COVID-19 vaccine. Study results and limitations: Most donors were white British and more were female, and clonal diversity was possibly underestimated.

In the case of this clone: No antigen is known for it.

V shed 5 bases and J 4 bases; nucleotides not matched to a gene: 7. Looked up from germline, CDR1 is SQVTM and CDR2 is ANQGSEA. The CDR3 extends over 14 amino acids. Some clones are missing from TCRdb's copy, which holds only in-frame ones; the method was immunoSEQ multiplex PCR. The profile shows some 120,000 clones, around 92% of them singletons. The material sequenced was peripheral blood, taken on day 0 of AZD1222 vaccination. This clonotype was sampled from an adult in good health. This chain connects TRBV29-1 to TRBJ2-2; 7 nucleotides agree with TRBD1. The DNA of the CDR3 is TGCAGCGTTCGAATTGACAGGGTCACCGGGGAGCTGTTTTTT. Translating gives CSVRIDRVTGELFF.